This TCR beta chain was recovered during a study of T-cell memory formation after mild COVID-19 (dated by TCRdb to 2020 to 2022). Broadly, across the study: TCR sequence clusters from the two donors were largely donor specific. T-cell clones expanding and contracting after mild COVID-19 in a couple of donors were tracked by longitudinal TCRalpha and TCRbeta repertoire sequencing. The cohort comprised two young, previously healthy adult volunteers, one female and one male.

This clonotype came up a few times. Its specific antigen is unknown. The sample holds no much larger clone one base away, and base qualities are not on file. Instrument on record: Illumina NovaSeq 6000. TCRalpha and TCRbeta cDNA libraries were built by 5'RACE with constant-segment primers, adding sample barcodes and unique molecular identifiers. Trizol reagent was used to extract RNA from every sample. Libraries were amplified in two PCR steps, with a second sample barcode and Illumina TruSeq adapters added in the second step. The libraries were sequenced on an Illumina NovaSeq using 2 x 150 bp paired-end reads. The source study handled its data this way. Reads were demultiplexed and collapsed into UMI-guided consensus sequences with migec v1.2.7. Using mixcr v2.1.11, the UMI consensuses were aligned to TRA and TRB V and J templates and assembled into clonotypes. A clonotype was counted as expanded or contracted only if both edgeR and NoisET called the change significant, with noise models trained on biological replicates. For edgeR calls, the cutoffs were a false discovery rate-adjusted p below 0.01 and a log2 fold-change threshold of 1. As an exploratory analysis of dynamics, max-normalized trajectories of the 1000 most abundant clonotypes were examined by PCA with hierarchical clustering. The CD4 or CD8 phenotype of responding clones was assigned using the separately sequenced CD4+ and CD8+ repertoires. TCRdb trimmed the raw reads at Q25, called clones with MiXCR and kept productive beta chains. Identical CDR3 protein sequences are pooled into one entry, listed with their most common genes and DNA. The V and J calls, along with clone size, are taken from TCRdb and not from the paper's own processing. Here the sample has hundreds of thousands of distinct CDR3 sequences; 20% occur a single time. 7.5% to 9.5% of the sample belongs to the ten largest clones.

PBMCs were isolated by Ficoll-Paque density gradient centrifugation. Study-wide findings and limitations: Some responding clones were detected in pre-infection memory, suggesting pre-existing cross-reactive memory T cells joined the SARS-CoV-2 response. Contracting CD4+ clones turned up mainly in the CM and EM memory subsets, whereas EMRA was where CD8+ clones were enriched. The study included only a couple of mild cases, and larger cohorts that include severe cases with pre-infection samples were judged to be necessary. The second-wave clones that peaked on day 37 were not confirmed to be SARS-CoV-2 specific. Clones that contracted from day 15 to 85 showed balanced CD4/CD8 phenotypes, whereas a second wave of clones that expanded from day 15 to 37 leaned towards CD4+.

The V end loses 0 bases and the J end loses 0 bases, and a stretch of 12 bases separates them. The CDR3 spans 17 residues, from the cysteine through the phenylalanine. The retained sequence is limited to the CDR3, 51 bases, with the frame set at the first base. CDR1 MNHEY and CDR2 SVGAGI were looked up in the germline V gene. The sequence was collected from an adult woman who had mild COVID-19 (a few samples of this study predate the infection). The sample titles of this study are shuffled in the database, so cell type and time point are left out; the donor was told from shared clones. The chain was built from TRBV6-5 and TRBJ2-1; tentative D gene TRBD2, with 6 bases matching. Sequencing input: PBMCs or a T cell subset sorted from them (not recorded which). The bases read TGTGCCAGCAGTTACTCGATCGGGAGACCCTCCTACAATGAGCAGTTCTTC. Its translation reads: CASSYSIGRPSYNEQFF.